One T cell receptor beta chain is described in this entry. Only in-frame clones appear in the TCRdb table, and some are missing; sequencing was by immunoSEQ multiplex PCR. The repertoire consists of roughly 120,000 clones, with about nine tenths occurring once and the leading ten covering 7.7%. Germline V gene data show CDR1 as SEHNR and CDR2 as FQNEAQ (reference sequence). The CDR3 has 15 residues. Trimming removed 5 bases from V and 3 bases from J, with 17 bases in between. This entry is derived from a study of blood T cell repertoires in COVID-19. Sequencing was done on a sample of peripheral blood. The chain is built from TRBV7-9 and TRBJ2-7; D is undetermined. The TCR was taken from a human donor in a cohort sampled during active COVID-19. CDR3 residues: CASSPASAQYYEQYF. DNA for the CDR3: TGTGCCAGCAGCCCAGCCAGCGCCCAGTACTACGAGCAGTACTTC.